One and the same sample provided the 18 T cell receptor beta chains below, sequenced in a study of T cells in Graves' hyperthyroidism and ophthalmopathy. RNA transcripts served as the template for amplifying TCR beta CDR3 regions. HTBI primers drove first-round RT-PCR of the TCR CDR3. TCRdb independently ran MiXCR on the multiplex PCR reads; one entry per CDR3 protein. Here the sample spans around 300,000 distinct CDR3 sequences, approximately 16% being singletons. The sequenced material came from blood. The origin of the receptors is a woman between 45 and 60 years old with Graves' hyperthyroidism that later progressed to Graves' ophthalmopathy.

This clonotype was counted ten times or more. This chain connects TRBV5-5 to TRBJ2-3; D gene unclear. This CDR3 has 12 amino acids. CDR1 SGHKS and CDR2 YYEKEE come from the germline V gene (reference sequence). The germline V and J ends were trimmed by 0 bases and 5 bases, with 4 bases remaining between them. Here the CDR3 reads CASSLEGDTQYF. DNA for the CDR3: TGTGCCAGCAGCTTGGAGGGAGATACGCAGTATTTT.

The chain links TRBV2 to TRBJ1-5; D perhaps matches TRBD1 (5 bases). This CDR3 is 13 amino acids long. Germline V gene lookup returns CDR1 SNHLY and CDR2 FYNNEI. The V gene lost 4 bases and the J gene lost 7 bases, with 11 bases spanning the gap. CDR3 loop: CASSGPGGQPQHF. Here the CDR3 DNA reads TGTGCCAGCAGTGGGCCGGGGGGGCAGCCCCAGCATTTT.

This clonotype was picked up many times. The rearrangement links TRBV5-1 to TRBJ2-3, with D perhaps assigned TRBD1 or TRBD2 (5 bases each). V was pared by 4 bases and J by 1 base, with 13 bases between. The CDR3 spans 15 residues. The germline V gene has CDR1 SGHRS and CDR2 YFSETQ. Written as DNA, the CDR3 is TGCGCCAGCAGCCTTACGGGACCCCGCACAGATACGCAGTATTTT. It is translated as CASSLTGPRTDTQYF.

This clonotype was detected a few times. The chain carries TRBV18 and TRBJ1-2; D gene uncertain. The CDR3 is 11 residues long. The germline gives CDR1 KGHSH, CDR2 LQKENI. V was pared by 5 bases and J by 3 bases, with 4 bases between. In nucleotides, the CDR3 is TGTGCCAGCTCAGGAGACTATGGCTACACCTTC. As protein: CASSGDYGYTF. Based on the CDR3 plus reference TRBV18 and TRBJ1-2, the full variable domain is NAGVMQNPRHLVRRRGQEARLRCSPMKGHSHVYWYRQLPEEGLKFMVYLQKENIIDESGMPKERFSAEFPKEGPSILRIQQVVRGDSAAYFCASSGDYGYTFGSGTRLTVV.

The sample holds many counts of this clonotype. The chain combines TRBV2 with TRBJ2-5; the D is unclear. The CDR3 is made up of 13 amino acids. Germline V gene sequence: CDR1 SNHLY, CDR2 FYNNEI. The V gene lost 2 bases and the J gene lost 2 bases, with 6 bases spanning the gap. The CDR3, as DNA: TGTGCCAGCAGTGAAAACTTACAAGAGACCCAGTACTTC. It translates to CASSENLQETQYF.

This sequence joins TRBV28 and TRBJ1-1; 8 nucleotides line up with TRBD1. After removal of 7 bases from V and 11 bases from J, the junction contained 12 bases not matched to a gene. From germline, CDR1 is MDHEN and CDR2 SYDVKM. This CDR3 is 13 amino acids long. In DNA, the CDR3 is TGTGCCAGCATTCCCTCTTACAGGGGGAAGGCTTTCTTT. It translates to CASIPSYRGKAFF.

This clonotype was picked up many times. J is TRBJ2-5 and V is TRBV6-1; TRBD2 is a possible D gene (6 bases). Trimming shortened V by 5 bases and J by 1 base, and 11 bases separated the two germline ends. Germline values: CDR1 MNHNS, CDR2 SASEGT. This CDR3 has 14 residues. The CDR3 loop is CASSFGGVQETQYF. The CDR3 DNA sequence: TGTGCCAGCAGTTTCGGGGGTGTCCAAGAGACCCAGTACTTC.

The chain carries TRBV14 and TRBJ2-7; TRBD1 or TRBD2 may be the D gene (6 bases each). The germline gives CDR1 SGHDN, CDR2 FVKESK. Trimming took off 4 bases at V and 3 bases at J, with 19 bases between the two ends. The length of the CDR3 is 16 residues. CDR3 coding DNA: TGTGCCAGCAGCCCTCCCGGGAGAGGGGGGCACTACGAGCAGTACTTC. Its protein is CASSPPGRGGHYEQYF. The whole variable domain, filled in from reference TRBV14 and TRBJ2-7, reads EAGVTQFPSHSVIEKGQTVTLRCDPISGHDNLYWYRRVMGKEIKFLLHFVKESKQDESGMPNNRFLAERTGGTYSTLKVQPAELEDSGVYFCASSPPGRGGHYEQYFGPGTRLTVT.

This clonotype has just a few counts. V is TRBV10-3 and J is TRBJ1-1; 8 bases line up with TRBD1. The trim removed 4 bases at V and 0 bases at J, leaving 4 bases unmatched. Germline CDR1 and CDR2: ENHRY and SYGVKD. The CDR3 has 15 residues. The DNA of the CDR3 is TGTGCCATCAGTGGGACGACAGGGGTGAACACTGAAGCTTTCTTT. It yields the protein CAISGTTGVNTEAFF.

This clonotype was picked up a small number of times. The chain links TRBV9 to TRBJ2-1; D is unclear. The V and J ends lost 3 bases and 8 bases respectively, with 15 bases between them. The CDR3 runs 14 residues. Germline V lookup: CDR1 SGDLS, CDR2 YYNGEE. The CDR3 protein is CASSGPRGGDEQFF. The CDR3 DNA reads as TGTGCCAGCAGCGGGCCGCGCGGTGGAGATGAGCAGTTCTTC.

The V and J genes are TRBV6-9 and TRBJ1-1; D gene unclear. Germline loops: CDR1 MNHGY, CDR2 SVAAGI. The CDR3 contains 14 residues. Trimming shortened V by 3 bases and J by 3 bases, and 11 bases separated the two germline ends. CDR3 in amino acids: CASSYGQFDTEAFF. In DNA form, the CDR3 reads TGTGCCAGCAGTTACGGGCAGTTCGACACTGAAGCTTTCTTT.

This clonotype was detected many times. The gene calls are TRBV5-1 and TRBJ2-7; D gene uncertain. Germline loops: CDR1 SGHRS, CDR2 YFSETQ. The CDR3 totals 14 residues. V was clipped by 0 bases and J by 4 bases, with 11 bases between them. The CDR3 reads CASSLDPLIYEQYF. The CDR3 nucleotides read TGCGCCAGCAGCTTGGATCCCCTAATTTACGAGCAGTACTTC.

This clonotype was detected many times. The genes are TRBV20-1 and TRBJ2-5, with 14 bases fitting TRBD2. After removal of 0 bases from V and 5 bases from J, the junction contained 5 bases not matched to a gene. The CDR3 contains 16 residues. Germline CDR1 and CDR2: DFQATT and SNEGSKA (reference sequence). The CDR3, as DNA: TGCAGTGCTAGAGATGGGACTAGCGGGAGCCTCGAGACCCAGTACTTC. Translating it yields CSARDGTSGSLETQYF.

The DNA for the CDR3 is TGCGCCAGCAGCCAACTAGCGGTCTCCTACAATGAGCAGTTCTTC. The encoded protein is CASSQLAVSYNEQFF. The chain has TRBV4-1 and TRBJ2-1, with 7 nucleotides matching TRBD2. The junction had 1 base not matched to a gene; V was cut back by 2 bases and J by 0 bases. CDR1 and CDR2 from the germline V gene are MGHRA and YSYEKL. CDR3 length equals 15 residues.

There are many counts of this clonotype. The chain recombines TRBV20-1 with TRBJ2-3, with D tentatively TRBD1 (5 bases). V was clipped by 2 bases and J by 4 bases, with 13 bases between them. The CDR3 has 14 residues. Germline values: CDR1 DFQATT, CDR2 SNEGSKA (reference sequence). The CDR3 bases are TGCAGTGCTAGAAGGGGCAACCACGCAGATACGCAGTATTTT. This sequence encodes CSARRGNHADTQYF.

In its sample, this clonotype was seen many times. The V call is TRBV20-1, the J call TRBJ2-1, with TRBD2 matching over 10 bases. Looked up from germline, CDR1 is DFQATT and CDR2 is SNEGSKA (reference sequence). V gave up 6 bases and J gave up 1 base; unmatched junction bases: 9. This CDR3 is built from 16 residues. DNA for the CDR3: TGCAGTGCGCCTCTAGCGGGAGCTTGGTCCTACAATGAGCAGTTCTTC. Residues: CSAPLAGAWSYNEQFF.

The genes are TRBV27 and TRBJ1-2; TRBD1 is a possible D gene (5 bases). CDR3 length: 16 amino acids. CDR1 is MNHEY and CDR2 is SMNVEV in the germline V gene (reference sequence). V lost 5 bases and J 4 bases, leaving 20 bases between the germline ends. CDR3 loop: CASSPSRPGRGYGYTF. CDR3 nucleotide sequence: TGTGCCAGCAGTCCCTCCCGACCGGGGAGGGGCTATGGCTACACCTTC.

V and J are TRBV29-1 and TRBJ2-1; D is unclear. The germline V gene has CDR1 SQVTM and CDR2 ANQGSEA. V lost 3 bases to trimming and J lost 0 bases, with 15 bases between them. CDR3 length: 16 amino acids. The CDR3 loop reads CSVDSSSGGSYNEQFF. The CDR3 DNA reads as TGCAGCGTTGATAGCTCTAGTGGTGGCTCCTACAATGAGCAGTTCTTC.